This T cell receptor beta chain was recovered during a study of blood T cell repertoires in COVID-19. The protocol was immunoSEQ multiplex PCR, while the TCRdb copy is restricted to in-frame clones and leaves out a portion. The sample consists of 200,000 to 250,000 clones, approximately 80% of them appearing once. V shed 5 bases and J 3 bases; nucleotides not matched to a gene: 8. Germline V gene data show CDR1 as SGHTA and CDR2 as FQGNSA. The CDR3 runs 15 residues. Sequenced: PBMCs or T cells enriched from blood (not recorded which). The clonotype originates from a man in his sixties who had recovered from COVID-19. The chain links TRBV7-2 to TRBJ1-1, with 8 bases matching TRBD1. CDR3 sequence (DNA): TGTGCCAGCAGCCTTTCGACAGGGGCGCACACTGAAGCTTTCTTT. It yields the protein CASSLSTGAHTEAFF. Using reference TRBV7-2 and TRBJ1-1 for the parts outside the CDR3, the full variable domain is GAGVSQSPSNKVTEKGKDVELRCDPISGHTALYWYRQSLGQGLEFLIYFQGNSAPDKSGLPSDRFSAERTGGSVSTLTIQRTQQEDSAVYLCASSLSTGAHTEAFFGQGTRLTVV.